The 21 T cell receptor beta chains below were found in one sample sequenced in a study of shared clonotypes between healthy human individuals. Sequenced by immunoSEQ multiplex PCR; TCRdb stores in-frame clones only, minus some. This table has approximately 2,200,000 clones, about 93% appearing once. Naive CD8 cells comprised CD45RO-negative, CCR7-positively selected cells, excluding terminally differentiated effector memory CD45RA+ cells. The sample comprised naive CD8+ T cells from PBMCs. The receptors were sampled from a man between 18 and 29 years old in good health. Some clones in this sample may be carry-over from other donors' samples.

The chain uses TRBV27 and TRBJ1-1; weak D call: TRBD1 (5 bases). The V gene's germline CDR1 is MNHEY and CDR2 SMNVEV (reference sequence). Trimming shortened V by 0 bases and J by 0 bases, and 17 bases separated the two germline ends. The CDR3 is made up of 18 amino acids. CDR3 sequence: CASSLSKGALGMNTEAFF. The CDR3 DNA reads TGTGCCAGCAGTTTATCGAAAGGGGCCCTAGGTATGAACACTGAAGCTTTCTTT.

The chain combines TRBV25-1 with TRBJ1-1; D is unclear. Germline assignment: CDR1 MGHDK and CDR2 SYGVNS. Deletions cut 1 base from V and 1 base from J, with 10 bases between. The CDR3 loop spans 15 amino acids. The CDR3 region has the DNA TGTGCCAGCAGTGAATCCCCAGGCGGGAACACTGAAGCTTTCTTT. Amino acid sequence: CASSESPGGNTEAFF.

The genes are TRBV6-5 and TRBJ2-7; no definite D call. Looked up from germline, CDR1 is MNHEY and CDR2 is SVGAGI. This CDR3 is built from 14 residues. V lost 2 bases, J lost 0 bases, and 8 bases lay in between. CDR3 in DNA: TGTGCCAGCAGTTACGGCGTTTACTCCTACGAGCAGTACTTC. This encodes CASSYGVYSYEQYF.

The chain recombines TRBV7-9 with TRBJ2-3; 8 positions match TRBD2. The CDR3 totals 13 residues. The junction had 11 bases not matched to a gene; V was cut back by 8 bases and J by 10 bases. Germline values: CDR1 SEHNR, CDR2 FQNEAQ (reference sequence). The CDR3 region has the DNA TGTGCCAGCCATTTTCCGGGACTAGACGCGCAGTATTTT. The encoded protein is CASHFPGLDAQYF.

The chain combines TRBV27 with TRBJ2-2; 8 nucleotides line up with TRBD1. This CDR3 spans 15 amino acids. The germline gives CDR1 MNHEY, CDR2 SMNVEV (reference sequence). V gave up 4 bases and J gave up 4 bases; unmatched junction bases: 5. The CDR3 DNA reads TGTGCCAGCAGTTATGACAGGGGAGGCACCGGGGAGCTGTTTTTT. This sequence encodes CASSYDRGGTGELFF.

The chain combines TRBV27 with TRBJ2-1; no reliable D call. Looked up from germline, CDR1 is MNHEY and CDR2 is SMNVEV (reference sequence). V shed 7 bases and J shed 0 bases, with 16 bases lying between them. The CDR3 runs 16 residues. In DNA, the CDR3 is TGTGCCAGCAACCTATACACGGCTAGCTCCTACAATGAGCAGTTCTTC. It translates to CASNLYTASSYNEQFF.

The gene calls are TRBV5-6 and TRBJ2-5, with D possibly TRBD2 on 6 matching bases. The CDR3 length is 18 residues. Germline lookup yields CDR1 SGHDT and CDR2 YYEEEE. Deletions cut 1 base from V and 4 bases from J, with 23 bases between. The CDR3 loop is CASSLLLLDPGVSETQYF. In DNA form, the CDR3 reads TGTGCCAGCAGCTTGTTGTTACTTGACCCGGGAGTTTCAGAGACCCAGTACTTC.

The count of this clone is one. This sequence joins TRBV7-9 and TRBJ1-1; D may be TRBD1 (6 bases). The CDR3 extends over 13 amino acids. Trimming cost V 8 bases and J 3 bases, with 13 bases left between them. Germline V gene sequence: CDR1 SEHNR, CDR2 FQNEAQ (reference sequence). The CDR3, as DNA: TGTGCCAGCGGGGGGGGCGCGTACACTGAAGCTTTCTTT. Translated: CASGGGAYTEAFF.

V usage is TRBV7-9 and J usage is TRBJ2-1; TRBD2 aligns across 8 bases. This CDR3 is 16 amino acids long. The V gene's germline CDR1 is SEHNR and CDR2 FQNEAQ (reference sequence). Unmatched junction bases numbered 8, after V lost 2 bases and J lost 5 bases. CDR3 nucleotide sequence: TGTGCCAGCAGCTTACCCTCTAGCGGGCTCAACAATGAGCAGTTCTTC. Its protein product is CASSLPSSGLNNEQFF.

The chain combines TRBV6-1 with TRBJ1-1; D is undetermined. Germline values: CDR1 MNHNS, CDR2 SASEGT. With 4 bases removed from V and 0 bases from J, the gap between germline ends came to 12 bases. The CDR3 runs to 15 residues. CDR3 protein: CASSAEVGMNTEAFF. The CDR3, as DNA: TGTGCCAGCAGTGCAGAGGTCGGTATGAACACTGAAGCTTTCTTT.

V and J are TRBV23-1 and TRBJ2-3; D ambiguous. TRBV23-1 is an ORF for which the function is uncertain. V lost 2 bases and J lost 4, with 4 bases in between. CDR3 length: 12 amino acids. The CDR3 DNA follows: TGCGCCAGCAGTCAACTCCCAGATACGCAGTATTTT. Amino acids: CASSQLPDTQYF.

The chain employs TRBV5-4 and TRBJ2-3; TRBD2 matches at 8 bases. Germline V gene lookup returns CDR1 SGHNT and CDR2 YYREEE (reference sequence). The junction had 16 bases not matched to a gene; V was cut back by 4 bases and J by 0 bases. The CDR3 has 19 amino acids. CDR3 region: CASSRNRGWASGSTDTQYF. DNA of the CDR3: TGTGCCAGCAGCAGAAACCGCGGCTGGGCTAGCGGGAGCACAGATACGCAGTATTTT.

This rearrangement joins TRBV29-1 to TRBJ2-7, with no clear D. Germline CDR1 reads SQVTM; CDR2 reads ANQGSEA. The CDR3 consists of 14 residues. Trimming stripped 4 bases from V and 5 bases from J, with 18 bases between. Here the CDR3 reads CSVAGLGPQDEQYF. The CDR3 DNA sequence: TGCAGCGTTGCTGGATTGGGCCCGCAGGACGAGCAGTACTTC.

The chain couples TRBV27 to TRBJ2-7, with 9 bases identical to TRBD1. CDR1 and CDR2 from the germline V gene are MNHEY and SMNVEV (reference sequence). This CDR3 region has 15 residues. Trimming at V came to 5 bases and at J to 11 bases, leaving 16 bases not matched to a gene. This CDR3 is CASSISRTGANVEYF. The CDR3 DNA reads TGTGCCAGCAGTATCTCGAGGACAGGGGCTAATGTGGAGTACTTC.

V usage is TRBV10-3 and J usage is TRBJ1-2; tentative D call: TRBD1 (5 bases). Germline lookup yields CDR1 ENHRY and CDR2 SYGVKD. The CDR3 runs to 14 residues. The germline V and J ends were trimmed by 4 bases and 4 bases, with 13 bases remaining between them. The CDR3 bases are TGTGCCATCAGTGGGGGGGACGGGATCTATGGCTACACCTTC. Translated: CAISGGDGIYGYTF.

The DNA of the CDR3 is TGTGCCAGCAGCTTCCTGGTCCTTGGAAACACCATATATTTT. Protein sequence: CASSFLVLGNTIYF. This chain connects TRBV7-9 to TRBJ1-3, with no clear D. V lost 3 bases and J 3 bases, leaving 9 bases between the germline ends. Germline CDR1 is SEHNR and CDR2 is FQNEAQ (reference sequence). This CDR3 has 14 residues.

This clone turned up a few times. The chain carries TRBV29-1 and TRBJ1-1, with D unresolved. CDR3 length: 12 residues. Looked up from germline, CDR1 is SQVTM and CDR2 is ANQGSEA. The V end was cut by 3 bases, the J end by 3 bases, with 8 bases between. CDR3: CSVDEAYTEAFF. The DNA of the CDR3 is TGCAGCGTTGACGAGGCTTACACTGAAGCTTTCTTT.

This CDR3 reads CASSPYVWAEGYTF. The CDR3 region has the DNA TGTGCCAGCAGCCCTTATGTGTGGGCTGAGGGCTACACCTTC. The chain recombines TRBV28 with TRBJ1-2; D is undetermined. Trimming stripped 6 bases from V and 8 bases from J, with 19 bases between. Germline V gives CDR1 MDHEN, CDR2 SYDVKM. The CDR3 has 14 residues.

V gene TRBV9 combines with J gene TRBJ2-3; a weak D match, TRBD2 (6 bases). Germline CDR1 and CDR2: SGDLS and YYNGEE. This CDR3 region has 15 residues. V was cut by 0 bases and J by 2 bases, with 10 bases left in between. For the CDR3, the DNA is TGTGCCAGCAGCGTAGGAGGGACTGACACAGATACGCAGTATTTT. This encodes CASSVGGTDTDTQYF.

The gene calls are TRBV27 and TRBJ2-2; D is undetermined. The CDR3 is made up of 14 amino acids. Looked up from germline, CDR1 is MNHEY and CDR2 is SMNVEV (reference sequence). Trimming removed 4 bases from V and 2 bases from J, with 8 bases in between. CDR3 sequence: CASSWWKNTGELFF. In DNA, the CDR3 is TGTGCCAGCAGTTGGTGGAAAAACACCGGGGAGCTGTTTTTT.

The sample holds one count of this clone. V and J are TRBV4-1 and TRBJ2-3; D ambiguous. Germline V lookup: CDR1 MGHRA, CDR2 YSYEKL. The CDR3 loop spans 14 amino acids. The V end was cut by 1 base, the J end by 5 bases, with 10 bases between. The CDR3 loop is CASSQAASLDTQYF. The CDR3, as DNA: TGCGCCAGCAGCCAAGCCGCAAGTCTAGATACGCAGTATTTT.